This TCR beta chain derives from a study of early T cells in non-severe SARS-CoV-2 infection. The overall study: The input, bulk RNA from unsorted whole blood, was sequenced, and chains were unpaired.

This CDR3 contains 12 residues. V lost 8 bases, J lost 7 bases, and 14 bases lay in between. Germline V lookup: CDR1 GTSNPN, CDR2 SVGIG (reference sequence). Points on this clonotype: Its antigen is currently unknown.

Separate cDNA molecules each had unique molecular identifiers attached to them. TCRdb redid the calling of the 5' RACE reads with MiXCR, one entry per CDR3 protein. The profile covers more than 95,000 distinct CDR3 sequences, with 15% appearing a single time and roughly 22% taken by the ten largest. Study conclusions and caveats: CD4 and private specificities were missed by VDJdb matching, which favored anti-spike CD8 responses.

The V gene is TRBV30, the J gene TRBJ1-4; no reliable D call. What was sequenced was whole blood. This sequence originates from an adult who was a healthcare worker with PCR-confirmed SARS-CoV-2 infection or an uninfected control (not recorded which). Written as DNA, the CDR3 is TGTGCCGGCTCATGGGAGGGTGAAAAACTGTTTTTT. Translation: CAGSWEGEKLFF.